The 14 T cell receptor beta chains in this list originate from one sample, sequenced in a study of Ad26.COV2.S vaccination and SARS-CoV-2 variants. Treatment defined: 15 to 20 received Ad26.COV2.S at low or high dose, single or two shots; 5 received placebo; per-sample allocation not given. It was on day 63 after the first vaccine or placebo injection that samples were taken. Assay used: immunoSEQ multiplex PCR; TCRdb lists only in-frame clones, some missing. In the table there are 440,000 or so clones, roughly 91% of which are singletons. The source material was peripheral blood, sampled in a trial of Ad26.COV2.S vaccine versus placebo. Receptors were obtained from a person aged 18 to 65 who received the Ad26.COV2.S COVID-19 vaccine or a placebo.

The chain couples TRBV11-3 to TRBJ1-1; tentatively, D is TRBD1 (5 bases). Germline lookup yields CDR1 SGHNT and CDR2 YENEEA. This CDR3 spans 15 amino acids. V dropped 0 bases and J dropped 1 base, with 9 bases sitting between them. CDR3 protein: CASSLDPGRNTEAFF. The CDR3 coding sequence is TGTGCCAGCAGCTTAGATCCAGGGCGGAACACTGAAGCTTTCTTT.

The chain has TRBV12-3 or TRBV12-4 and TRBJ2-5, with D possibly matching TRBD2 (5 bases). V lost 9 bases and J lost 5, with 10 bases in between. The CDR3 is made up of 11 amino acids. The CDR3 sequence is CASALGETQYF. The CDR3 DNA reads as TGTGCCAGTGCACTAGGGGAGACCCAGTACTTC.

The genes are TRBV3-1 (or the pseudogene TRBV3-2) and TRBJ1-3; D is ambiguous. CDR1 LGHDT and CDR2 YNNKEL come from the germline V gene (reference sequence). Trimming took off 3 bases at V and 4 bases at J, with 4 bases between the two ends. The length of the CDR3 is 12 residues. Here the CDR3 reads CASSHLGNTIYF. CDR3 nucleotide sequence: TGTGCCAGCAGCCACTTGGGAAACACCATATATTTT.

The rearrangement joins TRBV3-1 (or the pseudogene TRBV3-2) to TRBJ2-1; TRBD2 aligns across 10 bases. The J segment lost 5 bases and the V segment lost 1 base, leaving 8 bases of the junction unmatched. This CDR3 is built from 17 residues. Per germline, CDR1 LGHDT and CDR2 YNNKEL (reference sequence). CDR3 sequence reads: CASSQGTSGGNHNEQFF. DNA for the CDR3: TGTGCCAGCAGCCAAGGGACTAGCGGTGGTAACCACAATGAGCAGTTCTTC.

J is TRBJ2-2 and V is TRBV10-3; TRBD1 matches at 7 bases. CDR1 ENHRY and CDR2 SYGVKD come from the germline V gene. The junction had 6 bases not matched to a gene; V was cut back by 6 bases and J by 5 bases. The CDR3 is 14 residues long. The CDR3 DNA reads TGTGCCATCAGGTACAGGGGCGATACCGGGGAGCTGTTTTTT. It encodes CAIRYRGDTGELFF.

The CDR3 spells CASSLVSWAGAYEQYF. DNA for the CDR3: TGTGCCAGCAGCTTGGTATCATGGGCAGGGGCCTACGAGCAGTACTTC. The J gene is TRBJ2-7, the V gene TRBV5-8; perhaps TRBD1 as D (6 bases). Germline V gene lookup returns CDR1 SGHTS and CDR2 YDEGEE. The CDR3 consists of 16 residues. The V gene lost 0 bases and the J gene lost 2 bases, with 15 bases spanning the gap.

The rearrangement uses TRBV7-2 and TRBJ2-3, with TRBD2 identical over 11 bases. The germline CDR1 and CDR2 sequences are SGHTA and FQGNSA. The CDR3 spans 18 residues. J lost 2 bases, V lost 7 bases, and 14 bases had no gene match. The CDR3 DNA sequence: TGTGCCAGCACCCTACGGGTGCGACTAGCGGGGACCACAGATACGCAGTATTTT. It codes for CASTLRVRLAGTTDTQYF.

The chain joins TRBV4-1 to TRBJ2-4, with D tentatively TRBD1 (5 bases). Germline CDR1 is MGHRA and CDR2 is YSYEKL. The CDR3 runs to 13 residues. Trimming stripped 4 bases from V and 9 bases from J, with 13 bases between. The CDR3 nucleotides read TGCGCCAGCAGCCCGACAGTGGGCGGCATTCAGTACTTC. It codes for CASSPTVGGIQYF.

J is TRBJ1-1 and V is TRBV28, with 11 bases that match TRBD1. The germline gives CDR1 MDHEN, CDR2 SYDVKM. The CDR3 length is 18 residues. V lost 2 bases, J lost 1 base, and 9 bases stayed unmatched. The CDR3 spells CASSLVGGQGAGNTEAFF. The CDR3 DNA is TGTGCCAGCAGTTTAGTTGGAGGACAGGGGGCGGGGAACACTGAAGCTTTCTTT.

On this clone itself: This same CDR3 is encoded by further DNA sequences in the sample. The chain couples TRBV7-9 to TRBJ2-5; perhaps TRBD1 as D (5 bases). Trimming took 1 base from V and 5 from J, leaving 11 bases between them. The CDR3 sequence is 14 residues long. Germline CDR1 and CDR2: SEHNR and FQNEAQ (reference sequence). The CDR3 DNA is TGTGCCAGCAGCTTAGTAGGGGCCGGGGAGACCCAGTACTTC. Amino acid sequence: CASSLVGAGETQYF.

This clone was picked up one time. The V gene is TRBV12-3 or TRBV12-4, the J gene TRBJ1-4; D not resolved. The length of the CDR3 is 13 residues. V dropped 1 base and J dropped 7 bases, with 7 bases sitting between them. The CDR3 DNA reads TGTGCCAGCAGTTTAGGGACGGTTGAAAAACTGTTTTTT. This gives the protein CASSLGTVEKLFF.

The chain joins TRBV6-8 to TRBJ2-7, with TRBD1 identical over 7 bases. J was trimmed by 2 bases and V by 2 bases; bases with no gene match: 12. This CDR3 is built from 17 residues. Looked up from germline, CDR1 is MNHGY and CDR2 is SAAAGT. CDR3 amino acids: CASSYAFDREGTYEQYF. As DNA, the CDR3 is TGTGCCAGCAGTTACGCATTTGACAGGGAAGGAACCTACGAGCAGTACTTC.

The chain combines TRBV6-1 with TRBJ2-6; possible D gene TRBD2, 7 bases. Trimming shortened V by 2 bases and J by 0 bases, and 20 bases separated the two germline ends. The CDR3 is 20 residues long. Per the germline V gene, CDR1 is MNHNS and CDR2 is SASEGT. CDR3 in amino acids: CASSEPSRDRTSSGANVLTF. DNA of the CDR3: TGTGCCAGCAGTGAACCTAGCCGCGACAGGACTAGCTCTGGGGCCAACGTCCTGACTTTC.

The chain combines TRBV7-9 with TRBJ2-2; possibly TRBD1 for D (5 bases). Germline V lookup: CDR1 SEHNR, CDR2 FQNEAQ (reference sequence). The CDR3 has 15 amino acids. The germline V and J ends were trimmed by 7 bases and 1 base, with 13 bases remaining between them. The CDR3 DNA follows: TGTGCCAGCACCCCAAGGGGTAGGAACACCGGGGAGCTGTTTTTT. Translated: CASTPRGRNTGELFF.